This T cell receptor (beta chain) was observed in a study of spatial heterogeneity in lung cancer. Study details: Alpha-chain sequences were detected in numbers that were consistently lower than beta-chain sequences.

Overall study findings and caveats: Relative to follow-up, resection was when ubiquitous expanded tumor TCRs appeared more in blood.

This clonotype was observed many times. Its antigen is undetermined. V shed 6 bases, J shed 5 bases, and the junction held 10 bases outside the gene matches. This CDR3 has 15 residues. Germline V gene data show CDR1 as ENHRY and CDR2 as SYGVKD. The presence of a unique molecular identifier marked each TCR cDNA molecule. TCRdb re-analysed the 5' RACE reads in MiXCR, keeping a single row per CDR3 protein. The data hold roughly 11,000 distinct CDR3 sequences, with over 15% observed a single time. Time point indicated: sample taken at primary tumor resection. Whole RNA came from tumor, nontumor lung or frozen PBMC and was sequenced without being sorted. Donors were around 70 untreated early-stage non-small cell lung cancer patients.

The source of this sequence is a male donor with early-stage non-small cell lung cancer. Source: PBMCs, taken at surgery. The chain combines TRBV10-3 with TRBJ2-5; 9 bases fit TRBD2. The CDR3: CAISDRLAEKETQYF. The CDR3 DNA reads TGTGCCATCAGCGACCGACTAGCGGAGAAGGAGACCCAGTACTTC.